This T cell receptor beta chain stems from a study of cytomegalovirus exposure and HLA in healthy donors. Study-level background: The same platform was used for the 110 or so validation repertoires as for the approximately 610 first-cohort repertoires, as reported in a later analysis. Whole-study results and caveats: Rarity marked most TCR sequences, yet some public TCRs occurred in many donors. Reported results showed that the classifier diagnosed cytomegalovirus status with high specificity and sensitivity.

About this clone itself: Its antigen is unknown.

TCRdb's table, derived via immunoSEQ multiplex PCR, lists solely in-frame clones and lacks some. This table has roughly 130,000 clones, approximately 90% appearing once. Germline loops: CDR1 SNHLY, CDR2 FYNNEI. There are 11 residues in the CDR3. V was clipped by 6 bases and J by 4 bases, with 6 bases between them. The donors were part of the roughly 120-subject validation cohort, which stood apart from the 666-subject first cohort. Sequencing used PBMCs. This chain joins TRBV2 and TRBJ1-1, with D perhaps matching TRBD1 (5 bases). This TCR was recovered from a woman aged 30 to 39 in good health and CMV-seropositive. The CDR3 is CASRGGTEAFF. DNA for the CDR3: TGTGCCAGCAGGGGGGGCACTGAAGCTTTCTTT.